Following are 7 T cell receptor beta chains from one sample sequenced in a study of regulatory T cells in long-lasting Graves disease. As to time point: newly diagnosed GD, antithyroid drugs for less than 3 months. There was RNA extracted from PBMCs, and the TCR library was made from it. Building the TCR beta libraries relied on iRepertoire HTBI primers, and CDR3 regions underwent Arm-PCR. TCRdb re-called the multiplex PCR reads with MiXCR, one entry per CDR3 protein. The data hold some 350,000 distinct CDR3 sequences, with 15% to 20% observed a single time. The data were also submitted as part of a second study, on T cells in Graves' hyperthyroidism and ophthalmopathy.

The sample here was peripheral blood mononuclear cells (PBMCs), taken at new diagnosis, from a patient treated with antithyroid drugs. These TCRs come from a woman younger than 35 with Graves disease.

This clonotype showed up just a few times. The chain carries TRBV6-5 and TRBJ2-7; possibly TRBD1 for D (5 bases). CDR1 is MNHEY, CDR2 SVGAGI, per germline. The germline V and J ends were trimmed by 4 bases and 2 bases, with 9 bases remaining between them. The CDR3 spans 13 residues. DNA for the CDR3: TGTGCCAGCAGTTTGACAGTCGCCTACGAGCAGTACTTC. It is translated as CASSLTVAYEQYF.

This clonotype was seen at least ten times. V is TRBV12-3 or TRBV12-4 and J is TRBJ2-2; D call uncertain. The CDR3 spans 15 residues. With 2 bases removed from V and 2 bases from J, the gap between germline ends came to 9 bases. The CDR3 is CASSLTVPNTGELFF. For the CDR3, the DNA is TGTGCCAGCAGTTTAACAGTCCCAAACACCGGGGAGCTGTTTTTT.

This clonotype was seen at least ten times. The V and J genes are TRBV5-1 and TRBJ2-7; D assignment may be TRBD1 or TRBD2 (5 bases each). The V end lost 3 bases, the J end lost 3 bases, and 7 bases lay between the germline ends. The germline gives CDR1 SGHRS, CDR2 YFSETQ. The CDR3 covers 12 residues. CDR3 coding DNA: TGCGCCAGCAGCTCGGGGCACTACGAGCAGTACTTC. This encodes CASSSGHYEQYF.

This clonotype has a handful of counts. This chain's CDR3 is CATSRGGKANSNQPQHF. CDR3 in DNA: TGTGCCACCAGCAGGGGAGGGAAAGCCAATTCCAATCAGCCCCAGCATTTT. The rearrangement uses TRBV15 and TRBJ1-5; unclear D gene. The V and J ends lost 3 bases and 3 bases respectively, with 18 bases between them. Germline loops: CDR1 LNHNV, CDR2 YYDKDF (reference sequence). There are 17 residues in the CDR3. The complete variable domain, with remaining parts taken from reference TRBV15 and TRBJ1-5, reads DAMVIQNPRYQVTQFGKPVTLSCSQTLNHNVMYWYQQKSSQAPKLLFHYYDKDFNNEADTPDNFQSRRPNTSFCFLDIRSPGLGDTAMYLCATSRGGKANSNQPQHFGDGTRLSIL.

The chain has TRBV9 and TRBJ2-2, with D maybe TRBD1 (5 bases). The CDR3 runs to 14 residues. With 1 base removed from V and 6 bases from J, the gap between germline ends came to 10 bases. Germline V lookup: CDR1 SGDLS, CDR2 YYNGEE. CDR3 nucleotides: TGTGCCAGCAGCGTACGGGCAGGGTCCGGGGAGCTGTTTTTT. Protein product: CASSVRAGSGELFF.

The V call is TRBV9, the J call TRBJ2-2; 7 bases match TRBD1. The CDR3 is 15 residues long. Germline V gene sequence: CDR1 SGDLS, CDR2 YYNGEE. V gave up 7 bases and J gave up 2 bases; unmatched junction bases: 8. The DNA for the CDR3 is TGTGCCAGCTCAAAAACAGGGGATAACACCGGGGAGCTGTTTTTT. This encodes CASSKTGDNTGELFF.

This clonotype was seen at least ten times. The DNA of the CDR3 is TGTGCCAGCAGTGAAAGCTTCTTGGAGACCCAGTACTTC. Translated, it gives CASSESFLETQYF. The chain uses TRBV6-1 and TRBJ2-5; D remains unclear. Trimming cost V 2 bases and J 5 bases, with 9 bases left between them. CDR3 length: 13 residues. Germline V CDR1 and CDR2: MNHNS, SASEGT.